The 8 T cell receptor beta chains reported below all come from one sample, sequenced in a study of shared T cell receptors in the human thymus. TCRdb's table, derived via immunoSEQ multiplex PCR, lists solely in-frame clones and lacks some. The table has around 730,000 clones, around 85% seen once. This sample also belongs to another study, concerning human thymus T cells.

The sequenced sample was thymocytes. The origin of the receptors is a girl in the first two years of life with a congenital heart defect.

CDR3 protein: CASSQDPTGPPRNTIYF. For the CDR3, the DNA is TGCGCCAGCAGCCAAGATCCGACAGGGCCCCCTAGAAACACCATATATTTT. The J gene is TRBJ1-3, the V gene TRBV4-1, with 7 bases lining up with TRBD1. Losses at the gene ends were 0 bases for V and 5 bases for J; bases not matched to a gene: 10. Per germline, CDR1 MGHRA and CDR2 YSYEKL. The CDR3 length is 17 residues.

The genes are TRBV28 and TRBJ1-5, with D possibly TRBD1 on 5 matching bases. The germline V gene has CDR1 MDHEN and CDR2 SYDVKM. The CDR3 length is 18 residues. V was cut by 6 bases and J by 4 bases, with 25 bases left in between. CDR3 sequence (DNA): TGTGCCAGCAGCCATGAGGTTGGAGCCCCCGGGGGGAATCAGCCCCAGCATTTT. Translating it yields CASSHEVGAPGGNQPQHF.

This chain links TRBV2 with TRBJ1-5; D is perhaps TRBD1 (6 bases). The germline V gene has CDR1 SNHLY and CDR2 FYNNEI. The length of the CDR3 is 17 residues. V lost 8 bases, J lost 6 bases, and 26 bases lay in between. The CDR3 here is CASGQAFRDKLTQPQHF. The CDR3 DNA is TGTGCCAGCGGACAAGCGTTCCGGGACAAGTTAACTCAGCCCCAGCATTTT.

The chain is built from TRBV29-1 and TRBJ2-5; TRBD2 agrees at 14 bases. The CDR3 sequence is 12 residues long. The V gene's germline CDR1 is SQVTM and CDR2 ANQGSEA. V shed 7 bases, J shed 13 bases, and the junction held 8 bases outside the gene matches. The CDR3 spells CSDVGLAGAAYF. As DNA, the CDR3 is TGCAGCGATGTGGGACTAGCGGGGGCCGCGTACTTC.

This chain uses TRBV27 with TRBJ1-6; the match to TRBD1 covers 8 bases. V shed 5 bases and J 9 bases; nucleotides not matched to a gene: 18. Looked up from germline, CDR1 is MNHEY and CDR2 is SMNVEV (reference sequence). This CDR3 contains 18 residues. The CDR3 coding sequence is TGTGCCAGCAGTGGGCGGACAGGGCAAAGGATGGTGACTTCACCCCTCCACTTT. Amino acid sequence: CASSGRTGQRMVTSPLHF.

The chain joins TRBV10-3 to TRBJ1-6; weak D call: TRBD1 (5 bases). This CDR3 region has 15 residues. Trimming pared 5 bases from V and 5 bases from J, leaving 13 bases between. Germline CDR1 is ENHRY and CDR2 is SYGVKD. Here the CDR3 reads CAISLQDAHNSPLHF. The DNA of the CDR3 is TGTGCCATCAGTCTACAGGATGCGCATAATTCACCCCTCCACTTT.

The chain joins TRBV27 to TRBJ2-1, with 10 bases lining up with TRBD2. The CDR3 has 21 amino acids. Per germline, CDR1 MNHEY and CDR2 SMNVEV (reference sequence). Unmatched junction bases numbered 19, after V lost 0 bases and J lost 5 bases. DNA for the CDR3: TGTGCCAGCAGTTTATCCCGTAGCGGGGGGCCCCCGGACGACGCGAACAATGAGCAGTTCTTC. The encoded protein is CASSLSRSGGPPDDANNEQFF.

The chain has TRBV5-1 and TRBJ2-3; 7 bases line up with TRBD2. The CDR3 extends over 16 amino acids. J lost 0 bases, V lost 3 bases, and 7 bases had no gene match. The germline V gene has CDR1 SGHRS and CDR2 YFSETQ. CDR3 residues: CASSWGLTSSTDTQYF. CDR3 coding DNA: TGCGCCAGCAGCTGGGGACTAACATCTAGCACAGATACGCAGTATTTT.